These T cell receptor beta chains were read from a single sample in a study of blood T cells in healthy people across ages. TCRdb called the 5' RACE reads again in MiXCR, with one record for every CDR3 protein. The table has approximately 780,000 distinct CDR3 sequences, roughly 25% seen once. The data also belong to a second study, concerning T cells of mothers and their children.

The source material was blood. These receptor sequences come from a boy younger than 18 in good health. Both conserved end residues are part of each CDR3. Fields, in order: CDR3 DNA, CDR3 protein, clone size, J gene, V gene, D gene. D genes are given only for firm matches. A row's size may be missing; if present it is once, few, many or a size class.

cdr3_nt: TGTGCCAGCAGGCAAAGACAGGGTGGCTACGAGCAGTACTTC; cdr3_aa: CASRQRQGGYEQYF; clone_size: NA; j_call: TRBJ2-7; v_call: TRBV6-6; d_call: TRBD1
cdr3_nt: TGCGCCAGCAGCCTTACGTCCACAGAGTGGGGACCCTACGAGCAGTACTTC; cdr3_aa: CASSLTSTEWGPYEQYF; clone_size: NA; j_call: TRBJ2-7; v_call: TRBV5-1; d_call: NA
cdr3_nt: TGCAGCGTTGGTCAAAGCGGGGACAACACAGATACGCAGTATTTT; cdr3_aa: CSVGQSGDNTDTQYF; clone_size: NA; j_call: TRBJ2-3; v_call: TRBV29-1; d_call: NA
cdr3_nt: TGTGCCAGCAGCCAAGAGTCCGGGGCTAATGAAAAACTGTTTTTT; cdr3_aa: CASSQESGANEKLFF; clone_size: NA; j_call: TRBJ1-4; v_call: TRBV3-1; d_call: NA
cdr3_nt: TGTGCCAGCAGTCCGCAGTTTTACTCTGGAAACACCATATATTTT; cdr3_aa: CASSPQFYSGNTIYF; clone_size: NA; j_call: TRBJ1-3; v_call: TRBV27; d_call: NA
cdr3_nt: TGCGCCAGCAGCCCTTCCGGGACAGCGTATGGCTACACCTTC; cdr3_aa: CASSPSGTAYGYTF; clone_size: NA; j_call: TRBJ1-2; v_call: TRBV5-1; d_call: TRBD1
cdr3_nt: TGCAGTGCTAGAGATGTAAGGGCCGTCCGTGTCTACGAGCAGTACTTC; cdr3_aa: CSARDVRAVRVYEQYF; clone_size: NA; j_call: TRBJ2-7; v_call: TRBV20-1; d_call: NA
cdr3_nt: TGTGCCAGCAGCCAGCTTCAGGGTAGAGGGGAGCAGTACTTC; cdr3_aa: CASSQLQGRGEQYF; clone_size: NA; j_call: TRBJ2-7; v_call: TRBV14; d_call: NA
cdr3_nt: TGTGCCAGCAGTTTAGTGGGTAGCGGGGCCTACAATGAGCAGTTCTTC; cdr3_aa: CASSLVGSGAYNEQFF; clone_size: few; j_call: TRBJ2-1; v_call: TRBV12-3/TRBV12-4; d_call: TRBD2
cdr3_nt: TGCGCCAGCAGCTTGGCCGGGACAGGGGCTGAAAAACTGTTTTTT; cdr3_aa: CASSLAGTGAEKLFF; clone_size: few; j_call: TRBJ1-4; v_call: TRBV5-1; d_call: TRBD1
cdr3_nt: TGTGCCAGCAGTTGGACAGGTCTCAGGACCCAGTACTTC; cdr3_aa: CASSWTGLRTQYF; clone_size: many; j_call: TRBJ2-5; v_call: TRBV12-3/TRBV12-4; d_call: TRBD1
cdr3_nt: TGTGCCAGCAGTCAATGGACAGGGGCTAACTATGGCTACACCTTC; cdr3_aa: CASSQWTGANYGYTF; clone_size: NA; j_call: TRBJ1-2; v_call: TRBV2; d_call: TRBD1
cdr3_nt: TGTGCCAGCAGTTACCTTGGAAGCCGGGAGCAGTACTTC; cdr3_aa: CASSYLGSREQYF; clone_size: few; j_call: TRBJ2-7; v_call: TRBV6-2/TRBV6-3; d_call: NA
cdr3_nt: TGCGCCAGCAGCCCACCTAGCGGGGGGGCGACGCCCACCCAGTACTTC; cdr3_aa: CASSPPSGGATPTQYF; clone_size: many; j_call: TRBJ2-5; v_call: TRBV5-1; d_call: TRBD2
cdr3_nt: TGTGCCAGCAGCAGCTTGGCCGGGGGATTTTCGGGCTACACCTTC; cdr3_aa: CASSSLAGGFSGYTF; clone_size: few; j_call: TRBJ1-2; v_call: TRBV5-5; d_call: NA
cdr3_nt: TGTGCCATCAGTGACCGGGAAGGTGAGACCCAGTACTTC; cdr3_aa: CAISDREGETQYF; clone_size: NA; j_call: TRBJ2-5; v_call: TRBV10-3; d_call: NA
cdr3_nt: TGTGCCAGCAGCCCCGAGGGCCGGGACCGTCGCTCTGGGGCCAACGTCCTGACTTTC; cdr3_aa: CASSPEGRDRRSGANVLTF; clone_size: few; j_call: TRBJ2-6; v_call: TRBV7-6; d_call: NA
cdr3_nt: TGCGCCAGCAGCCAAGAGGGCGGGGGGGAAGAGACCCAGTACTTC; cdr3_aa: CASSQEGGGEETQYF; clone_size: NA; j_call: TRBJ2-5; v_call: TRBV4-1; d_call: TRBD2
cdr3_nt: TGTGCCAGCAGTTTAGCTAGAGGGGGGGCCTATGAGCAGTTCTTC; cdr3_aa: CASSLARGGAYEQFF; clone_size: NA; j_call: TRBJ2-1; v_call: TRBV12-3/TRBV12-4; d_call: NA
cdr3_nt: TGTGCCAGCAGTGAGGAGGGACAGGGAATCACTGAAGCTCTCTTT; cdr3_aa: CASSEEGQGITEALF; clone_size: NA; j_call: TRBJ1-1; v_call: TRBV2; d_call: TRBD1
cdr3_nt: TGCGCCAGCAGCCAAGTACTACAGGGCTATGGCTACACCTTC; cdr3_aa: CASSQVLQGYGYTF; clone_size: NA; j_call: TRBJ1-2; v_call: TRBV4-3; d_call: NA
cdr3_nt: TGCAGTGCTAGAGATCCGAAGGGACAGGGGGTATACGAGCAGTACTTC; cdr3_aa: CSARDPKGQGVYEQYF; clone_size: few; j_call: TRBJ2-7; v_call: TRBV20-1; d_call: TRBD1
cdr3_nt: TGTGCCAGCAGCTACGAGACGGAAAAGTGGGGCTACACCTTC; cdr3_aa: CASSYETEKWGYTF; clone_size: NA; j_call: TRBJ1-2; v_call: TRBV11-2; d_call: NA
cdr3_nt: TGTGCCAGCAGTTACTCCTGGCAAGAGACCCAGTACTTC; cdr3_aa: CASSYSWQETQYF; clone_size: NA; j_call: TRBJ2-5; v_call: TRBV6-2/TRBV6-3; d_call: NA
cdr3_nt: TGCAGCGTTGCAGGGGGCCGGACTGAAAAACTGTTTTTT; cdr3_aa: CSVAGGRTEKLFF; clone_size: NA; j_call: TRBJ1-4; v_call: TRBV29-1; d_call: TRBD1
cdr3_nt: TGCGCCAGCAGCCAAGATGATGGAGGGCTTGAGCAGTACTTC; cdr3_aa: CASSQDDGGLEQYF; clone_size: few; j_call: TRBJ2-7; v_call: TRBV4-1; d_call: NA
cdr3_nt: TGCAGTGCTCCCGACAGCAGGGCGGGGGGGCTGAGTGAGACCCAGTACTTC; cdr3_aa: CSAPDSRAGGLSETQYF; clone_size: few; j_call: TRBJ2-5; v_call: TRBV20-1; d_call: TRBD2
cdr3_nt: TGCGCCAGCAGCCCGACGGTAGAAGGGGCCAACGTCCTGACTTTC; cdr3_aa: CASSPTVEGANVLTF; clone_size: NA; j_call: TRBJ2-6; v_call: TRBV4-1; d_call: NA
cdr3_nt: TGTGCCAGCAGCTTAGATCCTGGGGACTATCATGAGCAGTTCTTC; cdr3_aa: CASSLDPGDYHEQFF; clone_size: NA; j_call: TRBJ2-1; v_call: TRBV11-2; d_call: TRBD2
cdr3_nt: TGTGCCAGCAGCTTTAACAGGGGTAGCTACAATGAGCAGTTCTTC; cdr3_aa: CASSFNRGSYNEQFF; clone_size: few; j_call: TRBJ2-1; v_call: TRBV7-9; d_call: TRBD1
cdr3_nt: TGCAGTGCTAGAGAGGGAGACAGACTAGGAGGTGAAAAACTGTTTTTT; cdr3_aa: CSAREGDRLGGEKLFF; clone_size: NA; j_call: TRBJ1-4; v_call: TRBV20-1; d_call: NA
cdr3_nt: TGCGCCAGCAGCCCGACAGGCGAAGCCGAGCAGTACTTC; cdr3_aa: CASSPTGEAEQYF; clone_size: NA; j_call: TRBJ2-7; v_call: TRBV5-1; d_call: NA
cdr3_nt: TGCGGTGCTAGAGATCGAACAGTATATGGCTACACCTTC; cdr3_aa: CGARDRTVYGYTF; clone_size: NA; j_call: TRBJ1-2; v_call: TRBV20-1; d_call: NA
cdr3_nt: TGTGCCAACTCATTCGGCGGGTATTCAGCCTACAATGAGCAGTTCTTC; cdr3_aa: CANSFGGYSAYNEQFF; clone_size: NA; j_call: TRBJ2-1; v_call: TRBV18; d_call: NA
cdr3_nt: TGTGCCAGCAGTGGACTTGACGAAGCTTTCTTT; cdr3_aa: CASSGLDEAFF; clone_size: NA; j_call: TRBJ1-1; v_call: TRBV6-6; d_call: NA
cdr3_nt: TGTGCCAGCAGAAGGGACCACTTCACCGGGGAGCTGTTTTTT; cdr3_aa: CASRRDHFTGELFF; clone_size: few; j_call: TRBJ2-2; v_call: TRBV7-3; d_call: NA
cdr3_nt: TGCGCCAGCAGCGCTGTAGTCTCTCTCGGGGAGCTGTTTTTT; cdr3_aa: CASSAVVSLGELFF; clone_size: NA; j_call: TRBJ2-2; v_call: TRBV5-1; d_call: NA
cdr3_nt: TGCGCCAGCAGCTTGGCCGGGGGGTTGGGGCAGCCCCAGCATTTT; cdr3_aa: CASSLAGGLGQPQHF; clone_size: NA; j_call: TRBJ1-5; v_call: TRBV5-1; d_call: NA
cdr3_nt: TGTGCCAGCAGCTTAGAGGGCCGAGACTCCTACCAAGAGACCCAGTACTTC; cdr3_aa: CASSLEGRDSYQETQYF; clone_size: NA; j_call: TRBJ2-5; v_call: TRBV7-2; d_call: NA
cdr3_nt: TGCAGTGCTAGTAGGGGGGGACGGAACAATGAGCAGTTCTTC; cdr3_aa: CSASRGGRNNEQFF; clone_size: few; j_call: TRBJ2-1; v_call: TRBV20-1; d_call: NA
cdr3_nt: TGTGCCAGCAGTGATCGGACAGGAACCCCCACCGGGGAGCTGTTTTTT; cdr3_aa: CASSDRTGTPTGELFF; clone_size: few; j_call: TRBJ2-2; v_call: TRBV2; d_call: TRBD1
cdr3_nt: TGTGCCAGCAGCCGCCTAAGACGATTTAGAGGGCAGTACTTC; cdr3_aa: CASSRLRRFRGQYF; clone_size: NA; j_call: TRBJ2-5; v_call: TRBV5-6; d_call: NA
cdr3_nt: TGCAGTGCTAGAGTTGGGACAGGGTATTCGAACACCGGGGAGCTGTTTTTT; cdr3_aa: CSARVGTGYSNTGELFF; clone_size: few; j_call: TRBJ2-2; v_call: TRBV20-1; d_call: TRBD1
cdr3_nt: TGTGCCAGCAGCCACGTACTAGCGGGGGCCGGGACTTACGAGCAGTACTTC; cdr3_aa: CASSHVLAGAGTYEQYF; clone_size: NA; j_call: TRBJ2-7; v_call: TRBV4-2; d_call: TRBD2
cdr3_nt: TGTGCCAGCAGCCGTATAGTTAACGCTAACTATGGCTACACCTTC; cdr3_aa: CASSRIVNANYGYTF; clone_size: few; j_call: TRBJ1-2; v_call: TRBV12-3/TRBV12-4; d_call: NA